This T cell receptor (beta chain) was captured in a study of blood T cells in healthy people across ages (dated by TCRdb to about 2015). For context, the study as a whole: Template switching captured roughly one uniquely barcoded TCR beta cDNA molecule per two T cells in model experiments. Four age groups were formed from the donors: young (average roughly 16 years), middle-aged (approximately 40), aged (62) and long-lived (more than 75). Donors of different ages were randomly distributed across sequencing lanes to avoid experimental bias. Two additional independent replicas of 1 million unique cDNA reads from the same blood draw were analyzed for two donors (one aged 18 to 30 and one aged 80 or older). Using deep sequencing normalized with unique cDNA molecular identifiers, the study measured how TCR beta repertoire diversity changes with age. The paper's findings and limits, for the study overall: The long-lived group showed more naive CD4+ T cells, fewer expanded clones and increased TCR diversity than the aged group, suggesting age selection. As age increased, observed TCR beta diversity per million T cells dropped in a roughly linear way, and a significant reduction was already evident by age around 41. Observed TCR beta diversity correlated strongly with the percentage of naive T cells measured by flow cytometry. Conclusive comparison of naive and antigen-experienced compartments was prevented by the profiling of bulk unsorted PBMCs. Because donor CMV infection status was unknown, age-related changes in expanded clonotypes were potentially confounded. Estimates of total diversity from one million sequenced T cells were regarded as lower bounds and underestimates.

Library preparation was by 5' RACE. TCRdb records Illumina HiSeq 2500 as the sequencer. A second PCR of about 6 to 11 cycles was performed with a sample-barcoded 5' primer and a J-beta primer mix. A unique molecular identifier was introduced onto each TCR beta cDNA molecule by a template-switch 5' adaptor carrying 12 random nucleotides. Each sample yielded at least 2.5 million CDR3-containing paired-end reads. First-strand cDNA synthesis was performed from all RNA using the Mint cDNA synthesis kit, with priming by a TRBC-specific oligonucleotide. Following uracil-DNA glycosylase treatment, a first 18-cycle PCR with universal primers M1SS and BC2_uni_R was performed on all cDNA. The authors processed their data as follows. For normalization, 1 million high-quality reads, each with a distinct molecular identifier, were randomly selected from each sample. Instead of being binned into consensus sequences, reads with shared molecular identifiers were discarded. MiTCR, set to a Q25 quality threshold and the strictest error-elimination algorithm, was used for CDR3 identification, clonotype clustering and error correction. A nonparametric unseen species model using Euler transformation provided a lower-bound estimate of total TCR beta diversity. The public sequencing data were trimmed at Q25 with fastp and processed into clonotypes with MiXCR by TCRdb, which kept only in-frame beta chains. Rows with one shared CDR3 protein collapse into an entry with the most common genes and DNA. TCRdb assigned the V and J calls; the authors' analysis was not used. This sample gives around 1.7 million distinct CDR3 sequences in total; over 25% of them show up just once. The biggest ten clones account for 7.7% of the sample.

The donors were about 40 Caucasian individuals from Russia, aged roughly 6 to 95 years, who were systemically healthy. About 9.8 milliliters of peripheral blood were drawn from each donor into EDTA-treated Vacutainer tubes. Ficoll-Paque density-gradient centrifugation was used to isolate PBMCs, with at least 6.5 million per sample. Trizol reagent was used to extract total RNA from the PBMCs, yielding at least 6 micrograms per sample. The percentages of naive CD45RAhigh/CD27high T cells were determined by flow cytometry on a PBMC aliquot from every donor. To note about this clonotype: Its target antigen remains unknown. Base quality data are lacking; no much larger clone is found one base away.

V is cut by 6 bases and J by 2 bases, and the space between the germline ends is 10 bases. Including the terminal cysteine and phenylalanine, the CDR3 comprises 12 residues. Of the read, only the CDR3 DNA is kept; its 36 bases are in frame from base 1. The germline V gene yields SQVTM for CDR1 and ANQGSEA for CDR2. The sequence joins TRBV29-1 to TRBJ1-2; D gene: possibly TRBD1, on 5 matching bases. Sequenced: blood. The clonotype was recovered from a young woman in good health. The CDR3 region: CSVLRTNYGYTF. The bases read TGCAGCGTATTGAGGACAAACTATGGCTACACCTTC.